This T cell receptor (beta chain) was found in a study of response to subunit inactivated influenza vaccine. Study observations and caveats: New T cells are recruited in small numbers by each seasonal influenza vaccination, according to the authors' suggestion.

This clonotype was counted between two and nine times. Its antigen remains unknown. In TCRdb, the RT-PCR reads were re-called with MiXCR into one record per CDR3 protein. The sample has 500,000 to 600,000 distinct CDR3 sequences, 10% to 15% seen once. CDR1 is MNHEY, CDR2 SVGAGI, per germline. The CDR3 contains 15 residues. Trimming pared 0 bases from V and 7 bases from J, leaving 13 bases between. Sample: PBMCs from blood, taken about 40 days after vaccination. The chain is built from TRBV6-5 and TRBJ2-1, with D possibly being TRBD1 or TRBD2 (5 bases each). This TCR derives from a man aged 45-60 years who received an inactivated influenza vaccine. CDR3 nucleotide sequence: TGTGCCAGCAGTTACTCGTTTACGGGGCCTAATGAGCAGTTCTTC. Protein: CASSYSFTGPNEQFF.